This T cell receptor (beta chain) was observed in a study of blood T cells in healthy people across ages. In this sample, this clonotype turned up many times. Its target is unknown. Study-level findings and limits: Using unsorted PBMCs precluded a conclusive naive versus antigen-experienced comparison. Strong correlation existed between TCR beta diversity and naive T cell percentage.

The V and J ends lost 3 bases and 2 bases, in that order; junction bases with no gene match: 7. CDR3 length: 15 residues. Germline V lookup: CDR1 DFQATT, CDR2 SNEGSKA (reference sequence). A second PCR of about 6 to 12 cycles used a sample-barcoded 5' primer and a J-beta primer mix. TCRdb re-called the 5' RACE reads through MiXCR, storing one row per CDR3 protein. The sample carries about 930,000 distinct CDR3 sequences, 25% to 30% recorded once. The data were also submitted as part of a second study, on T cells of mothers and their children. Turning to that study: Both sample barcodes and 2-4 random nucleotides came from the M1S primer of the second PCR. Evidence of persistent microchimeric T cell clones was absent.

The chain recombines TRBV20-1 with TRBJ2-1, with 7 bases lining up with TRBD1. The sequencing input was blood. The clonotype was recovered from a middle-aged woman in good health. The CDR3 sequence is CSARAGTDTYNEQFF. The CDR3 coding sequence is TGCAGTGCTAGGGCCGGGACAGATACCTACAATGAGCAGTTCTTC.